This TCR beta chain was sequenced in a study of blood T cell repertoires in COVID-19. On the study more broadly: Acute and convalescent COVID-19 samples came from the United States, Italy and Spain. From T cells, B-cell-depleted T cells, or PBMCs came the material, which was cDNA or gDNA.

Grouping used clinical history reported by participants in a survey and questionnaire. This clone appeared a single time. This CDR3 is built from 13 residues. V was clipped by 6 bases and J by 3 bases, with 8 bases between them. The germline gives CDR1 LNHDA, CDR2 SQIVND (reference sequence). The method was immunoSEQ multiplex PCR; TCRdb's version includes in-frame clones alone and lacks a portion of them. The table shows about 230,000 clones, with approximately 89% occurring only once. This chain joins TRBV19 and TRBJ2-2; tentatively, D is TRBD1 (5 bases). Sample: PBMCs or T cells enriched from blood (not recorded which). The TCR originated in a woman aged 25 to 39 with acute COVID-19. The CDR3 region has the DNA TGTGCCAGTAGGACAGACTACACCGGGGAGCTGTTTTTT. Translated: CASRTDYTGELFF.